This TCR beta chain was retrieved from a study of blood T cell repertoires in COVID-19. About the study: Acute and convalescent COVID-19 samples came from the United States, Italy and Spain. Sources were T cells, B-cell-depleted T cells, or PBMCs; the material itself was cDNA or gDNA.

As processed by the authors: Amplification of reference gene primers provided the estimated nucleated cell counts. Method: immunoSEQ multiplex PCR; TCRdb's copy keeps in-frame clones and lacks some. V, J and clone size were drawn from that table, and D and trimming were deduced from the DNA. Of roughly 250,000 clones listed, 80% to 90% are singletons. The CDR3 contains 14 residues. Germline V gene data show CDR1 as SGDLS and CDR2 as YYNGEE. The V and J ends lost 4 bases and 0 bases respectively, with 9 bases between them. V and J are TRBV9 and TRBJ2-3; TRBD2 might be the D (5 bases). Sequenced: peripheral blood. This TCR derives from a woman aged 40 to 49 with acute or convalescent COVID-19. CDR3: CASSQSGSTDTQYF. The CDR3 DNA reads as TGTGCCAGCAGCCAGAGCGGTAGCACAGATACGCAGTATTTT.